These 26 T cell receptor beta chains originate from one sample sequenced in a study of T cell responses to AZD1222 COVID-19 vaccine. Clones were read by immunoSEQ multiplex PCR, and TCRdb kept only the in-frame ones, dropping some. The table records 100,000 to 150,000 clones, 70% to 90% of them present only once. The specimen was peripheral blood, collected on day 0 of AZD1222 vaccination. The receptors were sampled from an adult in good health.

The genes are TRBV7-6 and TRBJ1-4; D is possibly TRBD1 (6 bases). V gave up 1 base and J gave up 5 bases, with 11 bases separating them. CDR3 size: 15 residues. From germline, CDR1 is SGHVS and CDR2 FNYEAQ. CDR3 sequence reads: CASSLGPGQNEKLFF. The CDR3 bases are TGTGCCAGCAGCTTAGGCCCGGGACAAAATGAAAAACTGTTTTTT.

This chain connects TRBV7-8 to TRBJ2-7; D possibly uses TRBD1 or TRBD2 (5 bases each). Deletions cut 5 bases from V and 2 bases from J, with 19 bases between. The V gene's germline CDR1 is SGHVS and CDR2 FQNEAQ. The CDR3 has 16 residues. The DNA of the CDR3 is TGTGCCAGCAGCCCGTCACGAGGGACGGAACCCTACGAGCAGTACTTC. Its translation is CASSPSRGTEPYEQYF.

This clone has just a few counts. The chain is built from TRBV7-9 and TRBJ1-6; D possibly corresponds to TRBD1 (6 bases). Germline CDR1 is SEHNR and CDR2 is FQNEAQ (reference sequence). V was pared by 2 bases and J by 6 bases, with 8 bases between. The CDR3 spans 14 residues. The CDR3 nucleotides read TGTGCCAGCAGCTTAAGCAGGGGTAATTCACCCCTCCACTTT. This encodes CASSLSRGNSPLHF.

V usage is TRBV7-2 and J usage is TRBJ2-5, with a tentative D call TRBD2 (5 bases). The ends were cut back, 5 bases at V and 3 bases at J, with 13 bases in the middle. The CDR3 has 14 residues. The V gene's germline CDR1 is SGHTA and CDR2 FQGNSA. The CDR3 protein is CASSVSEVEETQYF. The CDR3 nucleotides read TGTGCCAGCAGCGTTAGCGAGGTGGAAGAGACCCAGTACTTC.

J is TRBJ1-1 and V is TRBV3-1 (or the pseudogene TRBV3-2); a possible D gene is TRBD1 (6 bases). The CDR3 is made up of 11 amino acids. Deletions cut 6 bases from V and 8 bases from J, with 10 bases between. Germline assignment: CDR1 LGHDT and CDR2 YNNKEL (reference sequence). CDR3 nucleotides: TGTGCCAGCAGAGGGGGGGCCGAAGCTTTCTTT. This translates into CASRGGAEAFF.

The gene calls are TRBV27 and TRBJ2-7; 7 bases are a match to TRBD1. The ends lost 4 bases at V and 0 bases at J; junction bases unmatched: 6. The length of the CDR3 is 15 residues. The germline V gene encodes CDR1 MNHEY and CDR2 SMNVEV (reference sequence). The CDR3: CASSWGQISSYEQYF. The CDR3 DNA follows: TGTGCCAGCAGTTGGGGACAGATCAGCTCCTACGAGCAGTACTTC.

This clone was picked up a small number of times. This chain connects TRBV21-1 to TRBJ2-7. TRBV21-1 is designated a pseudogene. The CDR3 is 20 amino acids. The CDR3 spells CASSKVRCSKIPLHPYEQYF. CDR3 in DNA: TGTGCCAGCAGCAAAGTGCGTTGCAGTAAAATCCCCCTCCACCCCTACGAGCAGTACTTC.

This sequence joins TRBV10-3 and TRBJ1-5; 11 positions match TRBD1. The J segment lost 0 bases and the V segment lost 8 bases, leaving 6 bases of the junction unmatched. The CDR3 contains 16 residues. CDR1 and CDR2 from the germline V gene are ENHRY and SYGVKD. CDR3 in amino acids: CAISGTGGVSNQPQHF. DNA for the CDR3: TGTGCCATCTCCGGGACAGGGGGTGTTAGCAATCAGCCCCAGCATTTT.

The chain joins TRBV7-2 to TRBJ1-1, with D maybe TRBD1 (5 bases). The CDR3 loop spans 17 amino acids. Trimming shortened V by 1 base and J by 1 base, and 16 bases separated the two germline ends. CDR1 and CDR2 from the germline V gene are SGHTA and FQGNSA. The CDR3 bases are TGTGCCAGCAGCTTAGTAGTGGGGCAGAGCCGGAACACTGAAGCTTTCTTT. Translated: CASSLVVGQSRNTEAFF.

Turning to this clone: Relative to the germline gene, one junction end is altered; a read error may explain this. This chain joins TRBV12-3 or TRBV12-4 and TRBJ1-1; 7 bases fit TRBD1. This CDR3 has 12 residues. The CDR3 DNA reads as TGTGCCAGCAATTTAGTAGGGACAGTAGCTTTCTTT. Its translation: CASNLVGTVAFF.

This clone was seen only once. The V call is TRBV18, the J call TRBJ2-5; D is tentatively TRBD1 or TRBD2 (5 bases each). There are 15 residues in the CDR3. Trimming took off 3 bases at V and 7 bases at J, with 18 bases between the two ends. CDR1 and CDR2 (germline): KGHSH, LQKENI. Written as DNA, the CDR3 is TGTGCCAGCTCACCTCGGGACGATCCCTCCGGGACCCAGTACTTC. Amino acids: CASSPRDDPSGTQYF. Looking up the rest from reference TRBV18 and TRBJ2-5 gives the full variable domain: NAGVMQNPRHLVRRRGQEARLRCSPMKGHSHVYWYRQLPEEGLKFMVYLQKENIIDESGMPKERFSAEFPKEGPSILRIQQVVRGDSAAYFCASSPRDDPSGTQYFGPGTRLLVL.

The chain couples TRBV5-1 to TRBJ1-3; D call uncertain. The ends were cut back, 4 bases at V and 0 bases at J, with 8 bases in the middle. The CDR3 contains 14 residues. Germline V gives CDR1 SGHRS, CDR2 YFSETQ. CDR3 nucleotide sequence: TGCGCCAGCAGCGGAGGAAGCTCTGGAAACACCATATATTTT. Protein: CASSGGSSGNTIYF.

The V call is TRBV7-9, the J call TRBJ2-7; 9 bases are a match to TRBD1. The CDR3 runs 13 residues. Per the germline V gene, CDR1 is SEHNR and CDR2 is FQNEAQ (reference sequence). V dropped 3 bases and J dropped 9; count of bases not matched to a gene: 6. CDR3 DNA sequence: TGTGCCAGCAGCTTTACGGGACAGGGTGGGCAGTACTTC. Protein sequence: CASSFTGQGGQYF.

This clone came up once. This sequence joins TRBV15 and TRBJ2-2; D perhaps matches TRBD1 (5 bases). CDR1 LNHNV and CDR2 YYDKDF come from the germline V gene (reference sequence). The CDR3 contains 14 residues. Trimming pared 1 base from V and 5 bases from J, leaving 8 bases between. CDR3 nucleotide sequence: TGTGCCACCAGCAGAGGGACATTAACCGGGGAGCTGTTTTTT. Translation gives CATSRGTLTGELFF.

V is TRBV5-8 and J is TRBJ2-6; no reliable D call. The CDR3 is 16 residues long. Trimming left V 2 bases short and J 0 bases short, with 9 bases between. Per the germline V gene, CDR1 is SGHTS and CDR2 is YDEGEE. The CDR3 nucleotides read TGTGCCAGCAGCTTAGTTCGAATCTCTGGGGCCAACGTCCTGACTTTC. It codes for CASSLVRISGANVLTF.

The chain has TRBV5-1 and TRBJ2-5, with 13 positions matching TRBD2. Germline V gene lookup returns CDR1 SGHRS and CDR2 YFSETQ. After removal of 4 bases from V and 2 bases from J, the junction contained 5 bases not matched to a gene. The CDR3 contains 16 residues. In DNA form, the CDR3 reads TGCGCCAGCAGCGTGGGACTAGCGGGGAGTCAAGAGACCCAGTACTTC. Its translation is CASSVGLAGSQETQYF.

This chain joins TRBV21-1 and TRBJ1-4; TRBD1 is the table's D call and was not checked against the DNA. TRBV21-1 is classified as a pseudogene. The CDR3 runs to 19 residues. This chain's CDR3 is CASSKREMGQTATNEKLFF. In DNA form, the CDR3 reads TGTGCCAGCAGCAAACGGGAGATGGGACAGACTGCAACTAATGAAAAACTGTTTTTT.

The chain employs TRBV4-2 and TRBJ2-2; D gene uncertain. Germline assignment: CDR1 LGHNA and CDR2 YNFKEQ. The germline V and J ends were trimmed by 4 bases and 5 bases, with 11 bases remaining between them. The CDR3 contains 14 residues. In DNA form, the CDR3 reads TGTGCCAGCAGCCGGGGAACGGCAACCGGGGAGCTGTTTTTT. This gives the protein CASSRGTATGELFF.

The V call is TRBV24-1, the J call TRBJ1-2; D is uncertain. The CDR3 is 15 amino acids. Germline CDR1 KGHDR, CDR2 SFDVKD. The ends were cut back, 0 bases at V and 0 bases at J, with 7 bases in the middle. The CDR3 DNA follows: TGTGCCACCAGTGATTTGCCGGGCCCTAACTATGGCTACACCTTC. This gives the protein CATSDLPGPNYGYTF.

This sequence joins TRBV4-1 and TRBJ1-6; D call uncertain. This CDR3 has 13 residues. Trimming took off 8 bases at V and 7 bases at J, with 12 bases between the two ends. CDR1 MGHRA and CDR2 YSYEKL come from the germline V gene. The CDR3 DNA reads TGCGCCAGCGGAGAGCCGATAAATTCACCCCTCCACTTT. Amino acid sequence: CASGEPINSPLHF.

This clone was observed once. This chain joins TRBV11-2 and TRBJ2-7; 11 nucleotides line up with TRBD2. V lost 1 base and J lost 3; bases outside the gene matches: 2. CDR3 length equals 15 residues. Germline CDR1 SGHAT, CDR2 FQNNGV. CDR3 coding DNA: TGTGCCAGCAGCTTAGGACTAGCGGGGAGCTACGAGCAGTACTTC. Translated: CASSLGLAGSYEQYF.

The CDR3, as DNA: TGTGCCAGCAAATTCGTCTCAGGGGCGGGTGGCTACACCTTC. Translated: CASKFVSGAGGYTF. This chain joins TRBV6-5 and TRBJ1-2; maybe TRBD1 (6 bases). The length of the CDR3 is 14 residues. Germline CDR1 reads MNHEY; CDR2 reads SVGAGI. With 7 bases removed from V and 7 bases from J, the gap between germline ends came to 19 bases.

The chain links TRBV7-9 to TRBJ2-1; 9 positions match TRBD2. Germline CDR1 and CDR2: SEHNR and FQNEAQ (reference sequence). This CDR3 has 17 amino acids. V lost 2 bases and J lost 2; bases outside the gene matches: 7. The CDR3 DNA follows: TGTGCCAGCAGCTTAAGGAGGGCTAGCGGGGCCTACAATGAGCAGTTCTTC. It yields the protein CASSLRRASGAYNEQFF.

This chain uses TRBV5-6 with TRBJ1-1, with unresolved D. Germline CDR1 is SGHDT and CDR2 is YYEEEE. Trimming shortened V by 2 bases and J by 8 bases, and 16 bases separated the two germline ends. The length of the CDR3 is 14 residues. The DNA of the CDR3 is TGTGCCAGCAGCTTTCGGTTGGCCCATGGAGAAGCTTTCTTT. It translates to CASSFRLAHGEAFF.

V usage is TRBV18 and J usage is TRBJ1-2; D is possibly TRBD1 (6 bases). Trimming shortened V by 3 bases and J by 4 bases, and 12 bases separated the two germline ends. Looked up from germline, CDR1 is KGHSH and CDR2 is LQKENI. This CDR3 contains 14 residues. CDR3 residues: CASSPVGQRYGYTF. In nucleotides, the CDR3 is TGTGCCAGCTCACCGGTAGGACAGCGCTATGGCTACACCTTC. Full variable domain (missing parts from reference TRBV18 and TRBJ1-2): NAGVMQNPRHLVRRRGQEARLRCSPMKGHSHVYWYRQLPEEGLKFMVYLQKENIIDESGMPKERFSAEFPKEGPSILRIQQVVRGDSAAYFCASSPVGQRYGYTFGSGTRLTVV.

The V and J genes are TRBV7-2 and TRBJ2-7; D may match TRBD1 or TRBD2 (5 bases each). The V end was cut by 1 base, the J end by 3 bases, with 7 bases between. Germline-derived CDR1 and CDR2 are SGHTA and FQGNSA. The CDR3 is 13 residues long. The DNA of the CDR3 is TGTGCCAGCAGCTTAGATGGGGGCTACGAGCAGTACTTC. It yields the protein CASSLDGGYEQYF.